These 26 T cell receptor beta chains were sequenced from one sample in a study of blood T cells in healthy people across ages. The use of a sample-barcoded 5' primer and a J-beta primer mix characterized a second PCR of about 7 to 12 cycles. TCRdb reprocessed the 5' RACE reads via MiXCR and lists one record per CDR3 protein. The data hold about 1,500,000 distinct CDR3 sequences, with 42% observed a single time. The specimen was blood. Every receptor here comes from a woman aged 18-35 years in good health.

In regard to this clonotype: A read error is possible here, since a much larger clone lies one base away. The chain recombines TRBV20-1 with TRBJ2-7; 7 positions match TRBD1. CDR1 and CDR2 (germline): DFQATT, SNEGSKA (reference sequence). This CDR3 is built from 14 residues. V gave up 2 bases and J gave up 7 bases; unmatched junction bases: 11. CDR3 protein: CSARYDRAPNEQYF. The CDR3 nucleotides read TGCAGTGCTAGATACGACAGGGCACCCAATGAGCAGTACTTC.

This clonotype was observed at least ten times. The junction does not match germline at one end; this may be a read error. V and J are TRBV12-3 or TRBV12-4 and TRBJ2-2, with D uncertain. The CDR3 consists of 12 residues. The CDR3 bases are TGTGCCAGCAGCTTAGGCATCGGGGAGCTGTTTTTT. Amino acids: CASSLGIGELFF.

There are a few counts of this clonotype. V usage is TRBV20-1 and J usage is TRBJ1-1; no definite D call. The CDR3 is 12 residues long. Germline loops: CDR1 DFQATT, CDR2 SNEGSKA (reference sequence). DNA of the CDR3: TGCAATCCTGGACGGGTGGACACTGAAGCTTTCTTT. This encodes CNPGRVDTEAFF.

The V call is TRBV5-1, the J call TRBJ1-1, with D tentatively TRBD1 (5 bases). The germline V gene has CDR1 SGHRS and CDR2 YFSETQ. V gave up 4 bases and J gave up 5 bases, with 18 bases separating them. CDR3 length: 15 residues. CDR3 DNA sequence: TGCGCCAGCAGCGATGCGACAGCCTGGGAGACTGAAGCTTTCTTT. Translated, it gives CASSDATAWETEAFF.

This clonotype was observed a single time. One junction end does not reproduce the germline sequence, and a read error may be involved. This sequence joins TRBV25-1 and TRBJ2-3; D remains ambiguous. The length of the CDR3 is 13 residues. Germline loops: CDR1 MGHDK, CDR2 SYGVNS. The DNA of the CDR3 is TGTGCCAGCAGTGACCACCCCACAGATATGCAGTATTTT. It specifies CASSDHPTDMQYF.

The genes are TRBV20-1 and TRBJ1-2, with D perhaps TRBD1 (6 bases). Germline CDR1 DFQATT, CDR2 SNEGSKA (reference sequence). This CDR3 comprises 13 residues. Trimming cost V 1 base and J 3 bases, with 9 bases left between them. For the CDR3, the DNA is TGCAGTGCTAGAGCATCAGGGGACTATGGCTACACCTTC. Residues: CSARASGDYGYTF.

Notes on this clonotype: Being one base from a much bigger clone, this may be a read error. The V and J genes are TRBV5-1 and TRBJ1-1; D unclear. The germline CDR1 and CDR2 sequences are SGHRS and YFSETQ. The CDR3 covers 15 residues. CDR3 loop: CASDAESGTNTKAFF. CDR3 sequence (DNA): TGCGCCAGTGATGCGGAGTCAGGAACGAACACTAAAGCTTTCTTT.

This clonotype was counted only a few times. The chain recombines TRBV6-1 with TRBJ1-5; D is ambiguous. V gave up 3 bases and J gave up 4 bases, with 10 bases separating them. This CDR3 region has 14 residues. Germline-derived CDR1 and CDR2 are MNHNS and SASEGT. CDR3 in DNA: TGTGCCAGCAGTGAGGCAAGACAAAATCAGCCCCAGCATTTT. Translated: CASSEARQNQPQHF.

This clonotype was observed many times. The chain is built from TRBV7-3 and TRBJ2-3; D uncertain. V lost 5 bases, J lost 4 bases, and 7 bases lay in between. This CDR3 region has 12 residues. The germline gives CDR1 SGHTA, CDR2 FQGTGA. The CDR3 here is CASSASSDTQYF. The CDR3, as DNA: TGTGCCAGCAGCGCGAGTTCAGATACGCAGTATTTT.

This chain connects TRBV5-1 to TRBJ1-2, with TRBD1 matching over 7 bases. The germline CDR1 and CDR2 sequences are SGHRS and YFSETQ. This CDR3 has 17 residues. J lost 6 bases, V lost 3 bases, and 17 bases had no gene match. DNA of the CDR3: TGCGCCAGCAGCTGGGTAGGGGGCAGAACGGAGGGCAATGGCTACACCTTC. This translates into CASSWVGGRTEGNGYTF.

This clonotype was observed a single time. This chain uses TRBV29-1 with TRBJ2-7; tentatively, D is TRBD1 (6 bases). Germline CDR1 SQVTM, CDR2 ANQGSEA. The CDR3 runs 12 residues. V lost 6 bases and J 1 base, leaving 10 bases between the germline ends. DNA for the CDR3: TGCAGCGTACGGACAGTTTCCTACGAGCAGTACTTC. It specifies CSVRTVSYEQYF.

This clonotype was picked up many times. The chain couples TRBV20-1 to TRBJ2-1; 8 bases line up with TRBD2. Looked up from germline, CDR1 is DFQATT and CDR2 is SNEGSKA (reference sequence). The junction had 7 bases not matched to a gene; V was cut back by 3 bases and J by 6 bases. This CDR3 has 14 residues. CDR3 amino acids: CSASRGGISNEQFF. In DNA, the CDR3 is TGCAGTGCTAGTCGCGGGGGGATCTCCAATGAGCAGTTCTTC.

This clonotype was seen more than once but under ten times. The chain uses TRBV25-1 and TRBJ2-7; TRBD1 aligns across 8 bases. CDR3 size: 13 residues. Germline V CDR1 and CDR2: MGHDK, SYGVNS. V lost 8 bases to trimming and J lost 2 bases; unmatched junction nucleotides: 5. CDR3 protein: CASQIQGAYEQYF. The CDR3 DNA reads as TGTGCCAGCCAAATACAGGGGGCCTACGAGCAGTACTTC.

In this sample, this clonotype turned up a few times. The gene calls are TRBV10-1 and TRBJ2-3; 7 bases line up with TRBD2. Germline loops: CDR1 WNHNN, CDR2 SYGVQD (reference sequence). This CDR3 contains 14 residues. V dropped 0 bases and J dropped 6; count of bases not matched to a gene: 3. The CDR3 sequence is CASSESGGEDTQYF. The DNA for the CDR3 is TGCGCCAGCAGTGAGTCTGGGGGGGAGGATACGCAGTATTTT.

This clonotype was seen a handful of times. This sequence joins TRBV7-9 and TRBJ2-3; 8 nucleotides match TRBD2. CDR1 SEHNR and CDR2 FQNEAQ come from the germline V gene (reference sequence). The CDR3 consists of 17 residues. V dropped 1 base and J dropped 4; count of bases not matched to a gene: 10. The CDR3 is CASSLGLTGGPADTQYF. The CDR3 region has the DNA TGTGCCAGCAGCTTAGGGCTCACGGGGGGGCCCGCAGATACGCAGTATTTT.

This clonotype was counted a few times. V and J are TRBV12-3 or TRBV12-4 and TRBJ2-5; D gene ambiguous. CDR3 length equals 15 residues. The V gene lost 5 bases and the J gene lost 4 bases, with 17 bases spanning the gap. CDR3 amino acids: CASSLGQTPGETQYF. CDR3 nucleotide sequence: TGTGCCAGCAGTCTCGGCCAGACCCCAGGAGAGACCCAGTACTTC.

V usage is TRBV3-1 and J usage is TRBJ2-7; TRBD2 agrees at 7 bases. Trimming took 4 bases from V and 2 from J; bases not matched to a gene: 8. This CDR3 spans 15 amino acids. CDR1 is LGHDT and CDR2 is YNNKEL in the germline V gene (reference sequence). The DNA of the CDR3 is TGTGCCAGCAGCCGCAGTGGGCTAGCGGCCTACGAGCAGTACTTC. Translation: CASSRSGLAAYEQYF.

This chain's CDR3 is CASSQVGSSGQGVADTQYF. CDR3 coding DNA: TGCGCCAGCAGCCAAGTCGGTTCTTCGGGACAGGGGGTCGCAGATACGCAGTATTTT. The V gene is TRBV4-1, the J gene TRBJ2-3; 11 bases map to TRBD1. CDR1 MGHRA and CDR2 YSYEKL come from the germline V gene. Unmatched junction bases numbered 13, after V lost 1 base and J lost 4 bases. This CDR3 comprises 19 residues.

This chain connects TRBV5-1 to TRBJ2-5; TRBD1 matches at 7 bases. Germline lookup yields CDR1 SGHRS and CDR2 YFSETQ. V gave up 0 bases and J gave up 5 bases; unmatched junction bases: 4. This CDR3 region has 14 residues. The DNA of the CDR3 is TGCGCCAGCAGCTTGGCGGGACAGCGGGAGACCCAGTACTTC. Translated: CASSLAGQRETQYF. Full variable domain (missing parts from reference TRBV5-1 and TRBJ2-5): KAGVTQTPRYLIKTRGQQVTLSCSPISGHRSVSWYQQTPGQGLQFLFEYFSETQRNKGNFPGRFSGRQFSNSRSEMNVSTLELGDSALYLCASSLAGQRETQYFGPGTRLLVL.

V and J are TRBV2 and TRBJ2-1, with TRBD2 matching 12 bases. Germline V lookup: CDR1 SNHLY, CDR2 FYNNEI. There are 15 residues in the CDR3. The J segment lost 5 bases and the V segment lost 4 bases, leaving 3 bases of the junction unmatched. Here the CDR3 reads CASSATSGRNNEQFF. CDR3 in DNA: TGTGCCAGCAGTGCGACTAGCGGGAGAAACAATGAGCAGTTCTTC.

Notes on this clonotype: A much larger clone lies a single base off, so this may be a read error. The V and J genes are TRBV4-2 and TRBJ2-5; tentatively, D is TRBD1 or TRBD2 (5 bases each). The J call is in doubt because the DNA end fits TRBJ2-7 better. The CDR3 sequence is 14 residues long. CDR1 and CDR2 (germline): LGHNA, YNFKEQ. The CDR3 sequence is CASSHGGRVYEQYF. The DNA for the CDR3 is TGTGCCAGCAGCCACGGAGGCAGGGTCTACGAGCAGTACTTC.

The genes are TRBV10-3 and TRBJ1-2; a possible D gene is TRBD1 (6 bases). CDR1 is ENHRY and CDR2 is SYGVKD in the germline V gene. CDR3 length: 15 amino acids. Trimming removed 3 bases from V and 7 bases from J, with 18 bases in between. DNA of the CDR3: TGTGCCATCAGTGATAGACGGGGGATCAGGGGTGGCTACACCTTC. This gives the protein CAISDRRGIRGGYTF.

The V and J genes are TRBV3-1 and TRBJ2-7, with D possibly TRBD1 on 5 matching bases. This CDR3 has 17 amino acids. Trimming shortened V by 0 bases and J by 1 base, and 16 bases separated the two germline ends. Germline CDR1 reads LGHDT; CDR2 reads YNNKEL (reference sequence). The CDR3: CASSQEVGAILSYEQYF. The CDR3 coding sequence is TGTGCCAGCAGCCAAGAGGTAGGGGCCATTTTATCCTACGAGCAGTACTTC.

The chain combines TRBV10-3 with TRBJ2-1, with 11 bases identical to TRBD2. V gave up 4 bases and J gave up 3 bases; unmatched junction bases: 17. Looked up from germline, CDR1 is ENHRY and CDR2 is SYGVKD. The CDR3 has 20 residues. The CDR3: CAISGPGTSGSTGFYNEQFF. In DNA form, the CDR3 reads TGTGCCATCAGTGGGCCGGGCACTAGCGGGAGCACAGGGTTCTACAATGAGCAGTTCTTC.

This clonotype has ten or more counts. The V and J genes are TRBV29-1 and TRBJ2-1, with a weak D call TRBD1 (6 bases). V was clipped by 4 bases and J by 10 bases, with 8 bases between them. CDR3 length equals 10 residues. The germline CDR1 and CDR2 sequences are SQVTM and ANQGSEA. CDR3 in DNA: TGCAGCGTTGGGGGGCACGAGCAGTTCTTC. Translation gives CSVGGHEQFF.

CDR3: CASSKGTGGGYTF. CDR3 DNA sequence: TGCGCCAGCAGCAAAGGGACAGGGGGAGGCTACACCTTC. This chain joins TRBV5-1 and TRBJ1-2, with 11 bases aligning to TRBD1. The CDR3 has 13 residues. CDR1 and CDR2 (germline): SGHRS, YFSETQ. V dropped 4 bases and J dropped 8; count of bases not matched to a gene: 4.